The rows below give T cell receptor beta chains drawn from one sample of a study of cytomegalovirus exposure and HLA in healthy donors. The assay was immunoSEQ multiplex PCR, and TCRdb's table has in-frame clones only and misses some. The table shows 200,000 to 250,000 clones, with approximately 70% occurring only once. The sample taken for sequencing was PBMCs. The receptors stem from a man aged 40-49 years in good health and CMV-seropositive. Each CDR3 is given with its conserved first and last residue. Each record gives: CDR3 DNA, CDR3 protein, J gene, clone size, V gene, D gene. The D gene is left open where the match is weak. Size values are once, few and many counts, or a class for expanded clones, and some rows have none.

TGTGCCACCAGCAGAGATCTTAGCGGGGGGAACACCGGGGAGCTGTTTTTT,CATSRDLSGGNTGELFF,TRBJ2-2,.,TRBV15,TRBD2
TGTGCCAGCAGTATAATCGGGGACACTGAAGCTTTCTTT,CASSIIGDTEAFF,TRBJ1-1,.,TRBV5-4,.
TGTGCCAGCAGCGTTGGAGGGAGCACTGAAGCTTTCTTT,CASSVGGSTEAFF,TRBJ1-1,.,TRBV9,.
TGCGCCAGCAGCCAACACCACCGGGACAGGGGGAGTCGAACTGAAGCTTTCTTT,CASSQHHRDRGSRTEAFF,TRBJ1-1,.,TRBV4-1,TRBD1
TGCAGCGTTGACGGGACAGGGGAGTCTACCGGGGAGCTGTTTTTT,CSVDGTGESTGELFF,TRBJ2-2,few,TRBV29-1,TRBD1
TGTGCCAGCAGCGCATCTAGCGGATACACAGATACGCAGTATTTT,CASSASSGYTDTQYF,TRBJ2-3,.,TRBV9,TRBD2
TGCGCCAGCAGCTTGGGAGCCCAAGAGACCCAGTACTTC,CASSLGAQETQYF,TRBJ2-5,.,TRBV5-1,.
TGTGCCAGCTCACCGGAGGGCAATGAAGCTTTCTTT,CASSPEGNEAFF,TRBJ1-1,few,TRBV18,.
TGTGCCACATTCTCGGGGGGGCAGAGGCTGGCCGGGGAGCTGTTTTTT,CATFSGGQRLAGELFF,TRBJ2-2,few,TRBV7-8,TRBD2
TGTGCCAGCAGCTTTGGTCGACGGACTAGCAGCTCCTACAATGAGCAGTTCTTC,CASSFGRRTSSSYNEQFF,TRBJ2-1,.,TRBV11-2,TRBD2
TGTGCCAGCAGCGTTACAGGGGACAGCGGCTATGGCTACACCTTC,CASSVTGDSGYGYTF,TRBJ1-2,.,TRBV6-1,TRBD1
TGCGCCAGCAGTTCCGGTAGGGTCACGAACGCAGGGGAAAAACTGTTTTTT,CASSSGRVTNAGEKLFF,TRBJ1-4,.,TRBV5-1,.
TGTGCCAGCAGCTTACTCGGCAGGGGAAATAACTATGGCTACACCTTC,CASSLLGRGNNYGYTF,TRBJ1-2,.,TRBV7-9,.
TGTGCCAGCAGCGGGGAGGGGGGTACTGAAGCTTTCTTT,CASSGEGGTEAFF,TRBJ1-1,.,TRBV9,.
TGCGCCAGCAGCCAAGTTGGGGCAGGCGACTATGGCTACACCTTC,CASSQVGAGDYGYTF,TRBJ1-2,.,TRBV4-3,.
TGTGCCACCAGCAATGACTGGAACGAGCAGTACTTC,CATSNDWNEQYF,TRBJ2-7,.,TRBV15,.
TGCAGCGTTTCACCAGAAACAAACACTGAAGCTTTCTTT,CSVSPETNTEAFF,TRBJ1-1,.,TRBV29-1,.
TGTGCCAGCAACTCAGGGGGTTGGAATTCACCCCTCCACTTT,CASNSGGWNSPLHF,TRBJ1-6,.,TRBV5-4,TRBD1
TGCAGCGCCGGGACAGGGGCGTACACTGAAGCTTTCTTT,CSAGTGAYTEAFF,TRBJ1-1,.,TRBV29-1,TRBD1
TGTGCCTCCCGGGGGGCCTACGAGCAGTACTTC,CASRGAYEQYF,TRBJ2-7,.,TRBV6-6,TRBD2
TGTGCCAGCAGCTTAGCGCTAAGCGGGGCGTTCAATGAGCAGTTCTTC,CASSLALSGAFNEQFF,TRBJ2-1,.,TRBV7-2,TRBD2
TGCGCCAGCAGCTACCGGGAGAGCTCCTACGAGCAGTACTTC,CASSYRESSYEQYF,TRBJ2-7,once,TRBV4-1,.
TGTGCCAGCAGCTTAGCAGGGTATGCTGAAGCTTTCTTT,CASSLAGYAEAFF,TRBJ1-1,few,TRBV7-3,.
TGTGCCAGCAGTGGGGGGGAAAAACTGTTTTTT,CASSGGEKLFF,TRBJ1-4,few,TRBV6-5,.
TGTGCCAGCAGCTTGTGGGCTAGCGGATACACCGGGGAGCTGTTTTTT,CASSLWASGYTGELFF,TRBJ2-2,.,TRBV5-6,TRBD2
TGTGCCAGCAGTCTTCCTAGCGGGGGGGGACAGATTGAGCAGTTCTTC,CASSLPSGGGQIEQFF,TRBJ2-1,few,TRBV5-4,TRBD2
TGTGCCAGCAGTGCCCTGCGCGGGGATACGCAGTATTTT,CASSALRGDTQYF,TRBJ2-3,.,TRBV2,.
TGTGCCATCAGCGGGGGGGCCAGTGAGCAGTTCTTC,CAISGGASEQFF,TRBJ2-1,.,TRBV2,TRBD2
TGTGCCAGCAGCCCTTACAGGGGGCAGAATTCACCCCTCCACTTT,CASSPYRGQNSPLHF,TRBJ1-6,.,TRBV7-2,TRBD1
TGTGCCAGCAGCCGCGACAGGGGGCGCGATGAAAAACTGTTTTTT,CASSRDRGRDEKLFF,TRBJ1-4,.,TRBV7-2,TRBD1
TGTGCCAGCAGCTTACGGAGGGCTGTGAACACTGAAGCTTTCTTT,CASSLRRAVNTEAFF,TRBJ1-1,.,TRBV13,.
TGTGCCAGTAGTACCCGACAGGGGGGATTTGAAGCTTTCTTT,CASSTRQGGFEAFF,TRBJ1-1,few,TRBV19,TRBD1
TGTGCCAGCAGCTTAGGGCTTCTGGGCACCTTCTACGAGCAGTACTTC,CASSLGLLGTFYEQYF,TRBJ2-7,.,TRBV11-2,.
TGTGCCAGTAGTATTGGGGCAGTGAACACTGAAGCTTTCTTT,CASSIGAVNTEAFF,TRBJ1-1,.,TRBV19,.
TGTGCCAGCAGCTGGGGCACAGTCTCCATGAACACTGAAGCTTTCTTT,CASSWGTVSMNTEAFF,TRBJ1-1,.,TRBV11-1,.
TGTGCCAGCAGCATTGAAACTAGCGGGTTTTCCTACGAGCAGTACTTC,CASSIETSGFSYEQYF,TRBJ2-7,few,TRBV7-9,TRBD2
TGTGCCAGCAGCCAAACCGGGACAGGGGTCGGAAACACCATATATTTT,CASSQTGTGVGNTIYF,TRBJ1-3,.,TRBV14,TRBD1
TGTGCCAGCAGGTTCGGAGGGAGAACTGAAGCTTTCTTT,CASRFGGRTEAFF,TRBJ1-1,.,TRBV5-8,.
TGTGCCAGCAGCCCCGGCCAGGGGGCCCCAGGGGAAAAACTGTTTTTT,CASSPGQGAPGEKLFF,TRBJ1-4,.,TRBV7-9,TRBD1
TGCAGCGTTGAGCCTTGGATAGCGGGGGGGCACAATGAGCAGTTCTTC,CSVEPWIAGGHNEQFF,TRBJ2-1,.,TRBV29-1,TRBD2
TGTGCCAGCAGCAGCAGGGTCATGAACACTGAAGCTTTCTTT,CASSSRVMNTEAFF,TRBJ1-1,.,TRBV5-4,.
TGTGCCAGCAGCGTGCGAGGCGGCCTATTATCCTACGAGCAGTACTTC,CASSVRGGLLSYEQYF,TRBJ2-7,.,TRBV11-1,.
TGTGCCAGCAGCTTGAGACTAGCAGAGACCCAGTACTTC,CASSLRLAETQYF,TRBJ2-5,few,TRBV5-6,TRBD2
TGTGCCAGTAGTCCCTACCCGGATCCCAGGGGGCGCGAGCAGTACTTC,CASSPYPDPRGREQYF,TRBJ2-7,.,TRBV19,TRBD1
TGTGCCAGCAGCTTTGTACTATCCTCCTACGAGCAGTACTTC,CASSFVLSSYEQYF,TRBJ2-7,.,TRBV5-6,.
TGTGCCAGCAGCACTGGGACTTGGCAAGAGACCCAGTACTTC,CASSTGTWQETQYF,TRBJ2-5,.,TRBV11-2,.
TGTGCCAGCACCCAGCGGGGGGGCGAGGGCCTTAGCACAGATACGCAGTATTTT,CASTQRGGEGLSTDTQYF,TRBJ2-3,.,TRBV13,TRBD2
TGCGCCAGCAGCTTGGTGACGGGGGGGCCTGGAGATACGCAGTATTTT,CASSLVTGGPGDTQYF,TRBJ2-3,.,TRBV5-1,TRBD2
TGTGCCATCAGCAGACAGGGCGAGGTGAACACTGAAGCTTTCTTT,CAISRQGEVNTEAFF,TRBJ1-1,.,TRBV10-3,TRBD1
TGTGCCAGCATTAGATCCTACGAGCAGTACTTC,CASIRSYEQYF,TRBJ2-7,.,TRBV6-6,.